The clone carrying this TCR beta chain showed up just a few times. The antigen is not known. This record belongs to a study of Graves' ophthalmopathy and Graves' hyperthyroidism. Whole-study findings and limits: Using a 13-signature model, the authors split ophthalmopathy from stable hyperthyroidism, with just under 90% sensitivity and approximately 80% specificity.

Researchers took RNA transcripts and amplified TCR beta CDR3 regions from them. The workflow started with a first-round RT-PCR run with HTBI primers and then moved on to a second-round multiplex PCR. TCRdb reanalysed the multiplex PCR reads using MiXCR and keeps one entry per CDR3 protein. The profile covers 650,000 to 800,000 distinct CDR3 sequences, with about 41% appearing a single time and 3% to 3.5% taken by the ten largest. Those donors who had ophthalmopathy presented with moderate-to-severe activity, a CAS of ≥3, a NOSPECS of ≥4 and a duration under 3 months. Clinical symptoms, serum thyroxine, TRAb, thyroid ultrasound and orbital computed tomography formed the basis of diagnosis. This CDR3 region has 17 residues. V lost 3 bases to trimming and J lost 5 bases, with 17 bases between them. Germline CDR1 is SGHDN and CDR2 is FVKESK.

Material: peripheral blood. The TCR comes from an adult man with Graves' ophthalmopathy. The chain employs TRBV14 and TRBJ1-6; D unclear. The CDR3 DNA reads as TGTGCCAGCAGCCATCGAACCTACCCGCGCCATAATTCACCCCTCCACTTT. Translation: CASSHRTYPRHNSPLHF.